The 26 T cell receptor beta chains below come from one sample, sequenced in a study of cytomegalovirus exposure and HLA in healthy donors. The PCR made use of 60 Vbeta and 13 Jbeta primers. Some clones are missing from TCRdb's copy, which holds only in-frame ones; the method was immunoSEQ multiplex PCR. Found here are about 76,000 clones, nearly 80% of them singletons; the top ten hold less than 9.5%. The sample taken for sequencing was PBMCs. The receptors were sampled from a woman in her 40s in good health and CMV-seropositive.

The chain carries TRBV11-3 and TRBJ2-2, with a possible D match to TRBD1 (6 bases). V was shortened by 1 base and J by 1 base, with 7 bases between the two germline ends. Germline CDR1 SGHNT, CDR2 YENEEA. This CDR3 has 15 amino acids. The CDR3 coding sequence is TGTGCCAGCAGCTTAGGGACAGTGAACACCGGGGAGCTGTTTTTT. Translation gives CASSLGTVNTGELFF.

The chain has TRBV7-3 and TRBJ2-5, with D tentatively TRBD1 (6 bases). The DNA end is a closer match to TRBJ2-7, so the J assignment may be wrong. Germline CDR1 and CDR2: SGHTA and FQGTGA. This CDR3 region has 16 residues. The CDR3 sequence is CASSLGGQIYSYEQYF. The CDR3, as DNA: TGTGCCAGCAGCTTAGGGGGACAAATCTACTCCTACGAGCAGTACTTC.

The rearrangement uses TRBV6-5 and TRBJ1-1; D uncertain. The V end lost 2 bases, the J end lost 7 bases, and 5 bases lay between the germline ends. The CDR3 has 11 amino acids. Germline V gives CDR1 MNHEY, CDR2 SVGAGI. CDR3 sequence (DNA): TGTGCCAGCAGTTACGAGGATGAAGCTTTCTTT. Amino acids: CASSYEDEAFF.

The chain joins TRBV29-1 to TRBJ1-3, with D unresolved. Between the trimmed V and J ends, which lost 4 bases and 3 bases, there was a span of 13 bases. Germline V gene lookup returns CDR1 SQVTM and CDR2 ANQGSEA. CDR3 length: 14 residues. CDR3 DNA sequence: TGCAGCGTTGCCCAGGCGATTGATGGAAACACCATATATTTT. This sequence encodes CSVAQAIDGNTIYF.

This clone was counted between two and nine times. As DNA, the CDR3 is TGTGCCAGCAGACTTACCCGGGACAACTCACCCCTCCACTTT. Translated, it gives CASRLTRDNSPLHF. J is TRBJ1-6 and V is TRBV6-1, with a possible D match to TRBD1 (6 bases). Trimming removed 6 bases from V and 10 bases from J, with 16 bases in between. CDR3 length: 14 amino acids. Germline V CDR1 and CDR2: MNHNS, SASEGT.

This rearrangement joins TRBV2 to TRBJ1-6; perhaps TRBD1 as D (5 bases). Trimming took 7 bases from V and 3 from J, leaving 13 bases between them. The CDR3 contains 15 residues. In germline, CDR1 is SNHLY, CDR2 FYNNEI. CDR3 in amino acids: CASTAGQSYNSPLHF. CDR3 DNA sequence: TGTGCCAGCACGGCAGGACAAAGCTATAATTCACCCCTCCACTTT.

The chain couples TRBV28 to TRBJ1-2; the match to TRBD1 covers 7 bases. CDR1 and CDR2 (germline): MDHEN, SYDVKM. The CDR3 runs to 14 residues. With V trimmed by 7 bases and J by 2 bases, 7 bases remained unmatched. CDR3 bases: TGTGCCAGCATAACCCGGACAGGAAACTATGGCTACACCTTC. It specifies CASITRTGNYGYTF.

This clone was found a few times. The rearrangement joins TRBV9 to TRBJ2-1; no clear D gene. The CDR3 consists of 15 residues. Germline V gives CDR1 SGDLS, CDR2 YYNGEE. Trimming left V 6 bases short and J 0 bases short, with 13 bases between. CDR3 DNA: TGTGCCAGCACCCCACAAGCGACCTCCTACAATGAGCAGTTCTTC. Protein product: CASTPQATSYNEQFF.

The V call is TRBV10-3, the J call TRBJ2-1; D might be TRBD2 (7 bases). CDR1 and CDR2 (germline): ENHRY, SYGVKD. This CDR3 comprises 13 residues. V lost 10 bases and J lost 9, with 19 bases in between. The CDR3 nucleotides read TGTGCCACCGCTCGGGCGGGGGCCCCTGAGCAGTTCTTC. As protein: CATARAGAPEQFF.

The DNA of the CDR3 is TGTGCCAGCAGTGGGCGACGGGACACTGAAGCTTTCTTT. It is translated as CASSGRRDTEAFF. This chain joins TRBV2 and TRBJ1-1; D not resolved. Germline-derived CDR1 and CDR2 are SNHLY and FYNNEI. The CDR3 loop spans 13 amino acids. The germline V and J ends were trimmed by 4 bases and 3 bases, with 9 bases remaining between them.

The V and J genes are TRBV28 and TRBJ1-2, with 9 bases fitting TRBD1. CDR1 is MDHEN and CDR2 is SYDVKM in the germline V gene. This CDR3 spans 13 amino acids. Germline trimming cut 6 bases from V and 8 bases from J; bases unmatched to any gene: 7. CDR3 in DNA: TGTGCCAGCAGGCGACAGGGGGGTAGCGGCTACACCTTC. Protein: CASRRQGGSGYTF.

CDR3 DNA: TGTGCCATTCACTGGGGGCTCTCTGGAAACACCATATATTTT. Its protein is CAIHWGLSGNTIYF. The rearrangement uses TRBV30 and TRBJ1-3, with D possibly being TRBD1 (6 bases). The CDR3 is made up of 14 amino acids. V lost 8 bases and J lost 0, with 14 bases in between. Germline CDR1 is GTSNPN and CDR2 is SVGIG (reference sequence).

The V and J genes are TRBV19 and TRBJ1-5, with D perhaps TRBD1 (6 bases). V dropped 7 bases and J dropped 5 bases, with 15 bases sitting between them. CDR3 length: 14 residues. CDR1 LNHDA and CDR2 SQIVND come from the germline V gene (reference sequence). CDR3 DNA sequence: TGTGCCAGTACCCAGGGGCCCTGGGATCAGCCCCAGCATTTT. Residues: CASTQGPWDQPQHF.

The rearrangement joins TRBV2 to TRBJ2-5, with 7 positions matching TRBD1. TRBJ2-7 matches the DNA end more closely, so the J call is doubtful. Germline V gene sequence: CDR1 SNHLY, CDR2 FYNNEI. The CDR3 totals 13 residues. As DNA, the CDR3 is TGTGCCAGCAGACAGGGGCTGTCCTACGAGCAGTACTTC. Encoded protein: CASRQGLSYEQYF.

The CDR3 region has the DNA TGTGCCAGCAGAACTAGCGGGGGAGATACGCAGTATTTT. It yields the protein CASRTSGGDTQYF. The chain recombines TRBV27 with TRBJ2-3, with 11 nucleotides matching TRBD2. The ends lost 6 bases at V and 5 bases at J; junction bases unmatched: 1. The length of the CDR3 is 13 residues. The germline CDR1 and CDR2 sequences are MNHEY and SMNVEV (reference sequence).

The chain links TRBV5-4 to TRBJ2-7; a possible D gene is TRBD2 (5 bases). Trimming took off 0 bases at V and 0 bases at J, with 16 bases between the two ends. Looked up from germline, CDR1 is SGHNT and CDR2 is YYREEE (reference sequence). The CDR3 consists of 17 residues. Written as DNA, the CDR3 is TGTGCCAGCAGCTTGGGGATTCGGACTTTGCCCTCCTACGAGCAGTACTTC. Protein sequence: CASSLGIRTLPSYEQYF.

This chain uses TRBV7-2 with TRBJ1-3, with D perhaps TRBD1 (5 bases). The V gene lost 5 bases and the J gene lost 1 base, with 9 bases spanning the gap. Germline-derived CDR1 and CDR2 are SGHTA and FQGNSA. This CDR3 is 14 amino acids long. The CDR3 protein is CASSNRGSGNTIYF. The CDR3 DNA reads TGTGCCAGCAGCAATAGGGGTTCTGGAAACACCATATATTTT.

The chain carries TRBV10-3 and TRBJ1-1; D not certain. This CDR3 contains 15 residues. Germline assignment: CDR1 ENHRY and CDR2 SYGVKD. V lost 6 bases and J lost 3, with 17 bases in between. The CDR3 here is CAIRESAGRDTEAFF. The CDR3 DNA sequence: TGTGCCATCAGGGAATCTGCGGGGAGGGACACTGAAGCTTTCTTT.

V usage is TRBV30 and J usage is TRBJ2-1, with D perhaps matching TRBD1 (5 bases). Germline V lookup: CDR1 GTSNPN, CDR2 SVGIG (reference sequence). This CDR3 has 12 amino acids. Trimming took off 0 bases at V and 7 bases at J, with 7 bases between the two ends. The CDR3 region has the DNA TGTGCCTGGAGTGTAAAGGGGAATGAGCAGTTCTTC. Translating it yields CAWSVKGNEQFF.

The table lists this clone with a count of one. The genes are TRBV5-1 and TRBJ1-2; 8 bases map to TRBD1. The CDR3 spans 13 residues. The V and J ends lost 4 bases and 8 bases, in that order; junction bases with no gene match: 7. Germline V CDR1 and CDR2: SGHRS, YFSETQ. The CDR3 DNA follows: TGCGCCAGCAGCGCCCAGACAGGGGTCGGCTACACCTTC. It translates to CASSAQTGVGYTF.

This chain links TRBV18 with TRBJ2-7, with 7 bases fitting TRBD1. This CDR3 region has 16 residues. The ends lost 0 bases at V and 4 bases at J; junction bases unmatched: 9. Looked up from germline, CDR1 is KGHSH and CDR2 is LQKENI. CDR3 in amino acids: CASSPPKTAGGYEQYF. The CDR3 nucleotides read TGTGCCAGCTCACCACCGAAGACTGCAGGGGGTTACGAGCAGTACTTC. The complete variable domain, with remaining parts taken from reference TRBV18 and TRBJ2-7, reads NAGVMQNPRHLVRRRGQEARLRCSPMKGHSHVYWYRQLPEEGLKFMVYLQKENIIDESGMPKERFSAEFPKEGPSILRIQQVVRGDSAAYFCASSPPKTAGGYEQYFGPGTRLTVT.

The V call is TRBV19, the J call TRBJ1-4; 8 nucleotides match TRBD1. The germline CDR1 and CDR2 sequences are LNHDA and SQIVND (reference sequence). Trimming cost V 7 bases and J 0 bases; bases outside gene matches: 7. The length of the CDR3 is 16 residues. CDR3 in DNA: TGTGCCAGTAACGGCGACAGGGGTGCAACTAATGAAAAACTGTTTTTT. Amino acids: CASNGDRGATNEKLFF.

J is TRBJ2-1 and V is TRBV9; TRBD2 is a possible D gene (7 bases). Trimming removed 0 bases at V and 5 bases at J, with 18 bases between. This CDR3 comprises 17 residues. Germline CDR1 SGDLS, CDR2 YYNGEE. The DNA for the CDR3 is TGTGCCAGCAGCGTAGCTACCGGCAGGGGAGGGGACAATGAGCAGTTCTTC. Translating gives CASSVATGRGGDNEQFF.

The V and J genes are TRBV30 and TRBJ2-1; the D gene is possibly TRBD1 (5 bases). V was trimmed by 1 base and J by 8 bases, leaving 12 bases between them. The CDR3 length is 13 residues. Germline V CDR1 and CDR2: GTSNPN, SVGIG (reference sequence). In nucleotides, the CDR3 is TGTGCCTGGAGTGAAGGCAGGGCCCATGAGCAGTTCTTC. This codes for CAWSEGRAHEQFF.

The V call is TRBV28, the J call TRBJ2-7; unclear D gene. The germline CDR1 and CDR2 sequences are MDHEN and SYDVKM. The CDR3 extends over 13 amino acids. Trimming shortened V by 5 bases and J by 5 bases, and 13 bases separated the two germline ends. Here the CDR3 DNA reads TGTGCCAGCAGTCAGCAGGTCGGCCACGAGCAGTACTTC. Translating gives CASSQQVGHEQYF.

The J gene is TRBJ1-2, the V gene TRBV28; D unresolved. V dropped 2 bases and J dropped 5 bases, with 15 bases sitting between them. CDR3 size: 15 residues. In germline, CDR1 is MDHEN, CDR2 SYDVKM. The CDR3 protein is CASSLSGGNWYGYTF. CDR3 DNA sequence: TGTGCCAGCAGTTTAAGCGGCGGGAATTGGTATGGCTACACCTTC.